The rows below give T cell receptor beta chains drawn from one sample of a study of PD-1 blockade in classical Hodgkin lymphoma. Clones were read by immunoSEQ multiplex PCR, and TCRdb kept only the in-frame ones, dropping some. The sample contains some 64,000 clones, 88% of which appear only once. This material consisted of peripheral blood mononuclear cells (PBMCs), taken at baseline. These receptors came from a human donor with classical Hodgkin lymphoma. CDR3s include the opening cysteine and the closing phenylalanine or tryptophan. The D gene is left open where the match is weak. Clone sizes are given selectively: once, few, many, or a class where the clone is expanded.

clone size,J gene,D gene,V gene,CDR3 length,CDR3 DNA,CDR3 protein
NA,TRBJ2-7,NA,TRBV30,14,TGTGCCTGGCTAAGCCTGGGGAGCTCCTACGAGCAGTACTTC,CAWLSLGSSYEQYF
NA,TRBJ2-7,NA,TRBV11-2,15,TGTGCCAGCAGCCCTTTCACCGGGCCAACCTACGAGCAGTACTTC,CASSPFTGPTYEQYF
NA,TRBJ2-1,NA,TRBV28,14,TGTGCCAGCAGGCGGGTCAAAGGGAACAATGAGCAGTTCTTC,CASRRVKGNNEQFF
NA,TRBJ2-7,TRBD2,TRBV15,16,TGTGCCACCAGCAGAGAAGAGCGGGACGGCCCCTACGAGCAGTACTTC,CATSREERDGPYEQYF
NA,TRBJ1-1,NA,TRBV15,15,TGTGCCACCAGCAGACGCTTAGGGGACGGGACTGAAGCTTTCTTT,CATSRRLGDGTEAFF
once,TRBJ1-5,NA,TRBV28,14,TGTGCCAGCAGACCGCTAAGATTGTTTCAGCCCCAGCATTTT,CASRPLRLFQPQHF
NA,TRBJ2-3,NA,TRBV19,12,TGTGCCAGTAAACCGAATAGATGGGCACAGTATTTT,CASKPNRWAQYF
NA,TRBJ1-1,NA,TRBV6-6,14,TGTGCCAGCACCTTCCAACGCAGGGGAACTGAAGCTTTCTTT,CASTFQRRGTEAFF
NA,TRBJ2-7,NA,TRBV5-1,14,TGCGCCAGCAGCTTGGCCTTTTTAGGGTCCGAGCAGTACTTC,CASSLAFLGSEQYF
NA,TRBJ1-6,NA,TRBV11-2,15,TGTGCCAGCAGCTTAGTAGGGGGATCCGAGTCACCCCTCCACTTT,CASSLVGGSESPLHF